One sample yielded the 26 T cell receptor beta chains listed below, sequenced in a study of blood T cell repertoires in COVID-19. TCRdb's table, derived via immunoSEQ multiplex PCR, lists solely in-frame clones and lacks some. The sample has 97,000 or so clones, around 92% seen once; the top ten hold 4.2%. Sequenced: peripheral blood. The receptors were gathered from a man aged 18 to 29 with acute or convalescent COVID-19.

This sequence joins TRBV9 and TRBJ1-1; tentatively, D is TRBD1 (5 bases). Trimming cost V 0 bases and J 8 bases, with 11 bases left between them. The CDR3 covers 13 residues. In germline, CDR1 is SGDLS, CDR2 YYNGEE. The CDR3 region has the DNA TGTGCCAGCAGCGTAGACAGGTGGGGCGAAGCTTTCTTT. Encoded protein: CASSVDRWGEAFF.

The chain has TRBV20-1 and TRBJ2-5; no clear D gene. Deletions cut 3 bases from V and 10 bases from J, with 12 bases between. The CDR3 is 11 residues long. Germline loops: CDR1 DFQATT, CDR2 SNEGSKA (reference sequence). CDR3 in amino acids: CSARTLRSQYF. In DNA, the CDR3 is TGCAGTGCTAGGACCTTACGGAGCCAGTACTTC.

This chain connects TRBV7-6 to TRBJ1-4; possibly TRBD1 for D (5 bases). The germline V gene encodes CDR1 SGHVS and CDR2 FNYEAQ. The CDR3 covers 12 residues. The V end was cut by 5 bases, the J end by 9 bases, with 10 bases between. This CDR3 reads CASSPGFQKLFF. The CDR3 region has the DNA TGTGCCAGCAGCCCAGGGTTTCAAAAACTGTTTTTT. The full variable domain, its missing parts supplied by reference TRBV7-6 and TRBJ1-4, is GAGVSQSPRYKVTKRGQDVALRCDPISGHVSLYWYRQALGQGPEFLTYFNYEAQQDKSGLPNDRFSAERPEGSISTLTIQRTEQRDSAMYRCASSPGFQKLFFGSGTQLSVL.

This chain joins TRBV19 and TRBJ1-5, with 7 bases matching TRBD1. Germline lookup yields CDR1 LNHDA and CDR2 SQIVND (reference sequence). CDR3 length: 14 amino acids. Trimming cost V 9 bases and J 4 bases; bases outside gene matches: 9. CDR3 nucleotides: TGTGCCAGCTCGTTGACAGGGCCAAATCAGCCCCAGCATTTT. Amino acids: CASSLTGPNQPQHF.

DNA of the CDR3: TGTGCCAGCAGCCAAGAAAATGACAGGTGGACCGGGGAGCTGTTTTTT. It yields the protein CASSQENDRWTGELFF. The genes are TRBV3-1 (or the pseudogene TRBV3-2) and TRBJ2-2; perhaps TRBD1 as D (6 bases). Germline CDR1 LGHDT, CDR2 YNNKEL (reference sequence). This CDR3 contains 16 residues. V lost 0 bases and J lost 5, with 13 bases in between.

About this clone: In the same sample, other DNA sequences code for this CDR3. The chain has TRBV5-1 and TRBJ2-2; 8 nucleotides align to TRBD1. The CDR3 consists of 15 residues. V shed 3 bases, J shed 3 bases, and the junction held 4 bases outside the gene matches. CDR1 is SGHRS and CDR2 is YFSETQ in the germline V gene. The CDR3 bases are TGCGCCAGCAGCTCTGGACAGGGTTACACCGGGGAGCTGTTTTTT. As protein: CASSSGQGYTGELFF. The full variable domain, with the rest looked up from reference TRBV5-1 and TRBJ2-2, is KAGVTQTPRYLIKTRGQQVTLSCSPISGHRSVSWYQQTPGQGLQFLFEYFSETQRNKGNFPGRFSGRQFSNSRSEMNVSTLELGDSALYLCASSSGQGYTGELFFGEGSRLTVL.

The table lists this clone with a few counts. The chain uses TRBV19 and TRBJ1-4, with 7 bases that match TRBD1. The CDR3 is 13 amino acids. V lost 7 bases, J lost 6 bases, and 5 bases stayed unmatched. From germline, CDR1 is LNHDA and CDR2 SQIVND (reference sequence). The CDR3 reads CASNWQGDEKLFF. Written as DNA, the CDR3 is TGTGCCAGTAATTGGCAGGGGGATGAAAAACTGTTTTTT.

This sequence joins TRBV4-1 and TRBJ1-1; no firm D call. There are 13 residues in the CDR3. Trimming removed 4 bases from V and 0 bases from J, with 6 bases in between. The germline CDR1 and CDR2 sequences are MGHRA and YSYEKL. The CDR3 reads CASSPGMNTEAFF. CDR3 sequence (DNA): TGCGCCAGCAGCCCGGGTATGAACACTGAAGCTTTCTTT.

The V gene is TRBV6-5, the J gene TRBJ1-1; 8 bases agree with TRBD1. Trimming at V came to 8 bases and at J to 2 bases, leaving 4 bases not matched to a gene. The CDR3 has 13 amino acids. CDR1 and CDR2 from the germline V gene are MNHEY and SVGAGI. In nucleotides, the CDR3 is TGTGCCAGCGCTGGACAGGGAAACACTGAAGCTTTCTTT. It encodes CASAGQGNTEAFF.

V and J are TRBV4-1 and TRBJ1-4, with a weak D call TRBD1 (5 bases). The CDR3 has 15 amino acids. V lost 3 bases and J lost 3, with 11 bases in between. Germline V gene data show CDR1 as MGHRA and CDR2 as YSYEKL. CDR3 nucleotides: TGCGCCAGCAGCCACCTGGGGCGGCCTAATGAAAAACTGTTTTTT. Its translation: CASSHLGRPNEKLFF.

Concerning this clone itself: The sample carries other DNA sequences with the same CDR3. The rearrangement uses TRBV5-1 and TRBJ2-3; 8 bases map to TRBD1. The germline V gene encodes CDR1 SGHRS and CDR2 YFSETQ. The CDR3 runs to 15 residues. The V gene end was trimmed by 4 bases and the J gene end by 2 bases; junction bases not matched to a gene: 6. The CDR3 is CASSAGQGYTDTQYF. CDR3 sequence (DNA): TGCGCCAGCAGCGCCGGACAGGGATACACAGATACGCAGTATTTT.

V is TRBV5-6 and J is TRBJ1-2; D gene unclear. Deletions cut 0 bases from V and 2 bases from J, with 5 bases between. Germline V gene sequence: CDR1 SGHDT, CDR2 YYEEEE. This CDR3 comprises 13 residues. Here the CDR3 reads CASSLGGNYGYTF. CDR3 nucleotide sequence: TGTGCCAGCAGCTTGGGAGGGAACTATGGCTACACCTTC.

The chain is built from TRBV19 and TRBJ1-1; D may be TRBD1 (5 bases). The CDR3 runs to 14 residues. Trimming shortened V by 2 bases and J by 6 bases, and 13 bases separated the two germline ends. Looked up from germline, CDR1 is LNHDA and CDR2 is SQIVND (reference sequence). The CDR3 DNA is TGTGCCAGTAGTATATACTCGGGGGACGCTGAAGCTTTCTTT. This encodes CASSIYSGDAEAFF.

V is TRBV24-1 and J is TRBJ2-3, with D perhaps TRBD2 (6 bases). Trimming took off 3 bases at V and 1 base at J, with 19 bases between the two ends. This CDR3 has 18 residues. Germline V gives CDR1 KGHDR, CDR2 SFDVKD. The chain's CDR3 is CATSDPGAWGDRTDTQYF. CDR3 in DNA: TGTGCCACCAGTGATCCCGGGGCGTGGGGGGACCGCACAGATACGCAGTATTTT.

The chain carries TRBV3-1 (or the pseudogene TRBV3-2) and TRBJ1-6; TRBD1 matches 7 bases. CDR1 and CDR2 (germline): LGHDT, YNNKEL (reference sequence). CDR3 length: 17 amino acids. V shed 0 bases, J shed 6 bases, and the junction held 8 bases outside the gene matches. This CDR3 reads CASSQERGRGLNSPLHF. The CDR3 coding sequence is TGTGCCAGCAGCCAAGAGCGCGGGAGGGGGCTTAATTCACCCCTCCACTTT.

The V and J genes are TRBV6-5 and TRBJ2-1, with D possibly TRBD2 on 5 matching bases. V lost 5 bases and J lost 7, with 15 bases in between. This CDR3 is built from 14 residues. The germline V gene encodes CDR1 MNHEY and CDR2 SVGAGI. CDR3 protein: CASSPSRGGNEQFF. The DNA for the CDR3 is TGTGCCAGCAGTCCCTCGAGAGGAGGAAATGAGCAGTTCTTC.

The rearrangement links TRBV18 to TRBJ2-7, with no clear D. The CDR3 has 13 residues. Germline V lookup: CDR1 KGHSH, CDR2 LQKENI. Trimming took 2 bases from V and 3 from J, leaving 8 bases between them. CDR3 amino acids: CASSPDTYYEQYF. CDR3 DNA sequence: TGTGCCAGCTCACCAGACACTTACTACGAGCAGTACTTC.

Details on this clone: Additional DNA sequences in this sample encode the identical CDR3. V gene TRBV5-1 combines with J gene TRBJ1-1, with D unclear. The CDR3 totals 12 residues. Germline CDR1 and CDR2: SGHRS and YFSETQ. Trimming shortened V by 2 bases and J by 5 bases, and 7 bases separated the two germline ends. CDR3 DNA sequence: TGCGCCAGCAGCTTAACGGGTACTGAAGCTTTCTTT. Translated: CASSLTGTEAFF.

This clone was seen a few times. This sequence joins TRBV7-2 and TRBJ2-6, with D perhaps matching TRBD2 (6 bases). From germline, CDR1 is SGHTA and CDR2 FQGNSA. CDR3 length: 15 residues. V was shortened by 5 bases and J by 0 bases, with 8 bases between the two germline ends. CDR3 sequence reads: CASSREFSGANVLTF. In DNA, the CDR3 is TGTGCCAGCAGCCGGGAGTTCTCTGGGGCCAACGTCCTGACTTTC.

The chain links TRBV19 to TRBJ1-5, with D possibly TRBD1 on 6 matching bases. CDR1 and CDR2 (germline): LNHDA, SQIVND (reference sequence). The CDR3 loop spans 15 amino acids. V dropped 6 bases and J dropped 1 base, with 13 bases sitting between them. CDR3 nucleotide sequence: TGTGCCAGTAGACAACAGGGTAGAAGCAATCAGCCCCAGCATTTT. This codes for CASRQQGRSNQPQHF.

This clone was picked up one time. This rearrangement joins TRBV6-5 to TRBJ1-3; D is unclear. Between the trimmed V and J ends, which lost 6 bases and 9 bases, there was a span of 15 bases. The germline CDR1 and CDR2 sequences are MNHEY and SVGAGI. The CDR3 has 13 residues. Here the CDR3 reads CASSPPSRGTIYF. The CDR3 bases are TGTGCCAGCAGCCCGCCCTCCCGAGGCACCATATATTTT.

V is TRBV5-1 and J is TRBJ2-1, with 11 bases that match TRBD2. V lost 5 bases to trimming and J lost 5 bases; unmatched junction nucleotides: 0. Germline values: CDR1 SGHRS, CDR2 YFSETQ. The CDR3 spans 13 residues. DNA for the CDR3: TGCGCCAGCAGGACTAGCGGGAACAATGAGCAGTTCTTC. Protein: CASRTSGNNEQFF.

The chain recombines TRBV29-1 with TRBJ2-2; the D is unclear. This CDR3 comprises 12 residues. Germline CDR1 is SQVTM and CDR2 is ANQGSEA. The germline V and J ends were trimmed by 1 base and 3 bases, with 3 bases remaining between them. CDR3 residues: CSVEGHTGELFF. As DNA, the CDR3 is TGCAGCGTTGAAGGGCACACCGGGGAGCTGTTTTTT.

The chain carries TRBV5-1 and TRBJ1-1; D gene unclear. Germline lookup yields CDR1 SGHRS and CDR2 YFSETQ. The CDR3 runs 14 residues. Trimming shortened V by 0 bases and J by 4 bases, and 10 bases separated the two germline ends. The CDR3 spells CASSLGREGTEAFF. The CDR3 nucleotides read TGCGCCAGCAGCTTGGGGAGGGAGGGCACTGAAGCTTTCTTT. Using reference TRBV5-1 and TRBJ1-1 for the parts outside the CDR3, the full variable domain is KAGVTQTPRYLIKTRGQQVTLSCSPISGHRSVSWYQQTPGQGLQFLFEYFSETQRNKGNFPGRFSGRQFSNSRSEMNVSTLELGDSALYLCASSLGREGTEAFFGQGTRLTVV.

The chain has TRBV27 and TRBJ1-6; TRBD1 aligns across 7 bases. Germline trimming cut 0 bases from V and 5 bases from J; bases unmatched to any gene: 1. Germline V gene lookup returns CDR1 MNHEY and CDR2 SMNVEV (reference sequence). The CDR3 runs 15 residues. The CDR3 sequence is CASSLSGGDNSPLHF. The CDR3 nucleotides are TGTGCCAGCAGTTTATCAGGGGGCGATAATTCACCCCTCCACTTT.

This clone showed up just a few times. The chain couples TRBV7-8 to TRBJ2-2; weak D call: TRBD1 (5 bases). There are 16 residues in the CDR3. The germline V gene encodes CDR1 SGHVS and CDR2 FQNEAQ. V lost 1 base and J lost 0, with 9 bases in between. DNA of the CDR3: TGTGCCAGCAGCTTAGAGGCAGGGCCGAACACCGGGGAGCTGTTTTTT. This sequence encodes CASSLEAGPNTGELFF.